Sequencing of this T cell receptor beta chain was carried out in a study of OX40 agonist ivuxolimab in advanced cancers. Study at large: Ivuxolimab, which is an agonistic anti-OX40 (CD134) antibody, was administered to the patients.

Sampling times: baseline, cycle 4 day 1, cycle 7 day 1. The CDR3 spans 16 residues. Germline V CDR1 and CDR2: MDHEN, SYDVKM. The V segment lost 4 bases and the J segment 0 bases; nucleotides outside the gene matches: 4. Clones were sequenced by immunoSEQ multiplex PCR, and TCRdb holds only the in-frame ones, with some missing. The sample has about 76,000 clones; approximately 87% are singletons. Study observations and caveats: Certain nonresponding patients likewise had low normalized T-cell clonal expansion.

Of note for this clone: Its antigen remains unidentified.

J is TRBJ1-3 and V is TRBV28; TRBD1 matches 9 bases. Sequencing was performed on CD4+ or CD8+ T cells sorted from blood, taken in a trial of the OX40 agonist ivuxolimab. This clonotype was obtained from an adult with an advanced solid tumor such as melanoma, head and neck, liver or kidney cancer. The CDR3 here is CASSSQGQGSGNTIYF. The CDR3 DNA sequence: TGTGCCAGCAGTTCTCAGGGACAGGGCTCTGGAAACACCATATATTTT.